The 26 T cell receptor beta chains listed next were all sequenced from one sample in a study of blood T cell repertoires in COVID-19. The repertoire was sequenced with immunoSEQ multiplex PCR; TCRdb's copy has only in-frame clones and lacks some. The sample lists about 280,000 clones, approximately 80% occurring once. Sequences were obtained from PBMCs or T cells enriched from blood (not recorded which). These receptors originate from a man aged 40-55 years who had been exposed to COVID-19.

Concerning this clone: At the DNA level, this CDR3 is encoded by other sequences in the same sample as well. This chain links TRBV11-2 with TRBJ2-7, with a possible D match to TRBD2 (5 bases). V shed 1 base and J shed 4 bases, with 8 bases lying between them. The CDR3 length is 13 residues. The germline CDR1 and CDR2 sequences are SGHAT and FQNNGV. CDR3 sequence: CASSLVRGYEQYF. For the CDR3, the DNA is TGTGCCAGCAGCTTAGTTCGGGGATACGAGCAGTACTTC. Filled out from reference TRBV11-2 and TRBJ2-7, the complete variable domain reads EAGVAQSPRYKIIEKRQSVAFWCNPISGHATLYWYQQILGQGPKLLIQFQNNGVVDDSQLPKDRFSAERLKGVDSTLKIQPAKLEDSAVYLCASSLVRGYEQYFGPGTRLTVT.

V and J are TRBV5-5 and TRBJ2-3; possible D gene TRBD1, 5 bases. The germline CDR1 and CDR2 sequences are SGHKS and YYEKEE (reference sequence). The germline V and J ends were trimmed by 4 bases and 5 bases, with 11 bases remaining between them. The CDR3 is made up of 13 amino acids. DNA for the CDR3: TGTGCCAGCAGCCAGATAGGGGAAGATACGCAGTATTTT. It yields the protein CASSQIGEDTQYF.

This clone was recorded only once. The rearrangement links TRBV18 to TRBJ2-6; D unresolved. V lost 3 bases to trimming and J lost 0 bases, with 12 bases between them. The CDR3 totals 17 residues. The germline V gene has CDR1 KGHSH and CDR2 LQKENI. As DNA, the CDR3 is TGTGCCAGCTCACCGGGCCAACCCCGCTCTGGGGCCAACGTCCTGACTTTC. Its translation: CASSPGQPRSGANVLTF.

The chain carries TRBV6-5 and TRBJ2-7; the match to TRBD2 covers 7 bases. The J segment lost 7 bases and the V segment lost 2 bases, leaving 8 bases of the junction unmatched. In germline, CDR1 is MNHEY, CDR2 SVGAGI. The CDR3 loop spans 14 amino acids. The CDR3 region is CASSYPDRGVEQYF. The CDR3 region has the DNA TGTGCCAGCAGTTACCCGGACCGGGGGGTGGAGCAGTACTTC.

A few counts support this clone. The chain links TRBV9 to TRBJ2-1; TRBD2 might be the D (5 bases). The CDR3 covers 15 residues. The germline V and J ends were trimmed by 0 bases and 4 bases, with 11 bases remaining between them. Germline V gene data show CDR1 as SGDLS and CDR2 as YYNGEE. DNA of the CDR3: TGTGCCAGCAGCGTAGGTACTAGGGCATACAATGAGCAGTTCTTC. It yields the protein CASSVGTRAYNEQFF.

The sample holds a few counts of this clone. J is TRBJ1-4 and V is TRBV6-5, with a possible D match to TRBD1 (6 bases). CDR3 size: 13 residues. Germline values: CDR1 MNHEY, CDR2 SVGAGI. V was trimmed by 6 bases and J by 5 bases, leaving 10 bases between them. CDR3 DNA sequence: TGTGCCAGCAGGGGGGCGCTGAATGAAAAACTGTTTTTT. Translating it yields CASRGALNEKLFF.

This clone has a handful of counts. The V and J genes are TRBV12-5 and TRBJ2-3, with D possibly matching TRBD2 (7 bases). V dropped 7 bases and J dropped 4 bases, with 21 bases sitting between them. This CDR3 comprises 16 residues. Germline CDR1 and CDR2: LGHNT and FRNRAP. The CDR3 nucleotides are TGTGCTAGTGCCAGGGGTGTGGCGGGAGTGGCAGATACGCAGTATTTT. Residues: CASARGVAGVADTQYF.

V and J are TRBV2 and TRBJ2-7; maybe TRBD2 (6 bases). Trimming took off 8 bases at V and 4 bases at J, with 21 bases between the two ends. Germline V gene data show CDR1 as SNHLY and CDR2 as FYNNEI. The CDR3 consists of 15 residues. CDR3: CASYPGLAREYEQYF. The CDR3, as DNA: TGTGCCAGCTACCCGGGGCTAGCGAGAGAATACGAGCAGTACTTC.

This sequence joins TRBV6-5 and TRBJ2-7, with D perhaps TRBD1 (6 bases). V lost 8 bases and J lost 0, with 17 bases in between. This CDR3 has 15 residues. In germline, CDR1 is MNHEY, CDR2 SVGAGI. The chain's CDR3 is CASLVGDTSSYEQYF. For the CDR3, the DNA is TGTGCCAGCCTGGTGGGGGACACTAGCTCCTACGAGCAGTACTTC.

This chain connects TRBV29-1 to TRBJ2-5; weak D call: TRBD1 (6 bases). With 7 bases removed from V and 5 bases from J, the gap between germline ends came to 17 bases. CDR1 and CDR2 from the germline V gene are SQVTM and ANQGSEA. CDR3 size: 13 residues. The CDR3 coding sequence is TGCAGCGCCCAGGGGAACAGGGCGGAGACCCAGTACTTC. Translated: CSAQGNRAETQYF.

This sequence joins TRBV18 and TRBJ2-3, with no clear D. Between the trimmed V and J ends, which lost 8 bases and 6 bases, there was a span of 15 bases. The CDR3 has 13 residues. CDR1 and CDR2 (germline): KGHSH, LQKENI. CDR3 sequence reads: CASQREPRDTQYF. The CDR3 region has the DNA TGTGCCAGCCAGCGTGAGCCTCGGGATACGCAGTATTTT.

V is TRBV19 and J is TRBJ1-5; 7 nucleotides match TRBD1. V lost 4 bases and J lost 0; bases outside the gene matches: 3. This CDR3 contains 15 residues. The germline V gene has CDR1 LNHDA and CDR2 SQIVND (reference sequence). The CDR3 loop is CASSSRQGSNQPQHF. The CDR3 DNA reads TGTGCCAGTAGTAGCCGACAGGGTAGCAATCAGCCCCAGCATTTT.

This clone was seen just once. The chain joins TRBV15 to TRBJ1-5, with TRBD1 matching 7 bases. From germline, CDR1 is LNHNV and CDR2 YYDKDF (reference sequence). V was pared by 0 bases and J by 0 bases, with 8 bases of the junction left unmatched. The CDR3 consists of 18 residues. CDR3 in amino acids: CATSRDGVRQGSNQPQHF. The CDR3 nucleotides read TGTGCCACCAGCAGAGATGGGGTCCGACAGGGTAGCAATCAGCCCCAGCATTTT.

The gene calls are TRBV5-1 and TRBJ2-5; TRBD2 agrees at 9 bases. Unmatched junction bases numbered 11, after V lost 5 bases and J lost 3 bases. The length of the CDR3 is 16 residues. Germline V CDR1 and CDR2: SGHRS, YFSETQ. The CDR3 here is CASSTQGREGKETQYF. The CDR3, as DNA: TGCGCCAGCAGTACCCAAGGGCGGGAGGGAAAAGAGACCCAGTACTTC.

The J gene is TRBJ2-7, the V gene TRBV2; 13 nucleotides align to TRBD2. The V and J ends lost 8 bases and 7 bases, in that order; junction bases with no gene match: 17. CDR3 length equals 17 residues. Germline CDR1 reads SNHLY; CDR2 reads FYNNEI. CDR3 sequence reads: CASYGGLAGVAGWEQYF. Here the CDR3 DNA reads TGTGCCAGCTACGGTGGACTAGCGGGAGTTGCGGGGTGGGAGCAGTACTTC.

The chain's CDR3 is CAISARVAGEDEQFF. DNA for the CDR3: TGTGCCATCAGTGCTAGGGTAGCGGGAGAGGATGAGCAGTTCTTC. The chain links TRBV10-3 to TRBJ2-1; 9 bases agree with TRBD2. The CDR3 consists of 15 residues. Germline values: CDR1 ENHRY, CDR2 SYGVKD. The junction had 9 bases not matched to a gene; V was cut back by 4 bases and J by 8 bases.

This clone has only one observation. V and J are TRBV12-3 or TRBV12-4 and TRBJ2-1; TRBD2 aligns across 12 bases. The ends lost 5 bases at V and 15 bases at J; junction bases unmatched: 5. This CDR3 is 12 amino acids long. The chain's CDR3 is CASSTSGRTTFF. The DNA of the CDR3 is TGTGCCAGCAGTACTAGCGGGAGGACGACGTTCTTC.

CDR3 sequence reads: CASSQMVDWAEAFF. The CDR3 region has the DNA TGCGCCAGCAGCCAAATGGTAGACTGGGCTGAAGCTTTCTTT. V and J are TRBV4-1 and TRBJ1-1, with D uncertain. Trimming took 2 bases from V and 6 from J, leaving 13 bases between them. Per germline, CDR1 MGHRA and CDR2 YSYEKL. This CDR3 is built from 14 residues.

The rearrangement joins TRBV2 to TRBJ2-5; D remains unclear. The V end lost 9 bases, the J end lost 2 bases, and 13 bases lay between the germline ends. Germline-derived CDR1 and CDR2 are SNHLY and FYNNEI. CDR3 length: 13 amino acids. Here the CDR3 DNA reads TGTGCCAGTATCTTCGGCGGACAAGAGACCCAGTACTTC. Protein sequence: CASIFGGQETQYF.

The CDR3 spells CASSPGTGVNQPQHF. CDR3 in DNA: TGTGCCAGCAGCCCCGGGACAGGGGTTAATCAGCCCCAGCATTTT. This chain links TRBV5-6 with TRBJ1-5; 10 positions match TRBD1. The CDR3 has 15 residues. V lost 4 bases and J lost 4; bases outside the gene matches: 5. The germline V gene has CDR1 SGHDT and CDR2 YYEEEE.

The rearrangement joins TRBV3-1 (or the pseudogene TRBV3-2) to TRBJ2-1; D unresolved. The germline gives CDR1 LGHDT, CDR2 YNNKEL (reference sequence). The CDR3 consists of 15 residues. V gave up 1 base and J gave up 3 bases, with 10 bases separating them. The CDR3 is CASSQAPTVYNEQFF. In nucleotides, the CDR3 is TGTGCCAGCAGCCAAGCCCCAACGGTCTACAATGAGCAGTTCTTC.

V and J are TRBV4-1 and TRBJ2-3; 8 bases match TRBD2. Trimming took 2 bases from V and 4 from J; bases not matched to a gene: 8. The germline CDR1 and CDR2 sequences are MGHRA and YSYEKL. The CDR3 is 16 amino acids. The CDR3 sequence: CASSQIGGLDADTQYF. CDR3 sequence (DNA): TGCGCCAGCAGCCAAATCGGGGGACTAGATGCAGATACGCAGTATTTT.

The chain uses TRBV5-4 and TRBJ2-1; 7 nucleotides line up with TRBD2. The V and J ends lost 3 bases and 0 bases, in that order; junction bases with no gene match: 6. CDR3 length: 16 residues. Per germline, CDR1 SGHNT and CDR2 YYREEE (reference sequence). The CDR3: CASSSASGTSYNEQFF. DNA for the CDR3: TGTGCCAGCAGCTCGGCTAGCGGAACCTCCTACAATGAGCAGTTCTTC.

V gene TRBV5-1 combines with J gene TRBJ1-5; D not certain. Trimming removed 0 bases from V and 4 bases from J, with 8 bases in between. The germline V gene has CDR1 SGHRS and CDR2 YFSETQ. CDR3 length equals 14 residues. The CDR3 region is CASSLGPENQPQHF. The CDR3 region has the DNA TGCGCCAGCAGCTTGGGGCCGGAGAATCAGCCCCAGCATTTT.

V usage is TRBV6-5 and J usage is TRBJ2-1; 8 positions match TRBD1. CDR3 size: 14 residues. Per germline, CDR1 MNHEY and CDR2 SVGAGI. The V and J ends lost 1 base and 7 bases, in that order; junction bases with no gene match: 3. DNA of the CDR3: TGTGCCAGCAGTTACTGGACAGGGTTTAATGAGCAGTTCTTC. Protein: CASSYWTGFNEQFF.

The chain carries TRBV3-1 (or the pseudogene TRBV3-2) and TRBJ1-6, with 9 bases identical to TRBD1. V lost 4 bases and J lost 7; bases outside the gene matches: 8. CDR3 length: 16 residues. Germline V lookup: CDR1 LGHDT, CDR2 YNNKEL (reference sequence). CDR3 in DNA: TGTGCCAGCAGCCTTCCGGGACAGGGTGAGAATTCACCCCTCCACTTT. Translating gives CASSLPGQGENSPLHF.